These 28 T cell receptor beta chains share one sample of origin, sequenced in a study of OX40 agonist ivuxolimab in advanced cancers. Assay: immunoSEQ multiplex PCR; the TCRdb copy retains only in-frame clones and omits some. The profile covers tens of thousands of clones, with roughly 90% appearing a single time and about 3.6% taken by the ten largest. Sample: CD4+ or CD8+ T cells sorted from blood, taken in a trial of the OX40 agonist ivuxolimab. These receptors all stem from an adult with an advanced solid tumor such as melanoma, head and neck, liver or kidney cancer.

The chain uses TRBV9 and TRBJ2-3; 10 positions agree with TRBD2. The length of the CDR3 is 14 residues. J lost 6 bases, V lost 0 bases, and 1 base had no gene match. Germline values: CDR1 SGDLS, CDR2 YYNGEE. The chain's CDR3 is CASSVASGSDTQYF. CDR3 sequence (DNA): TGTGCCAGCAGCGTAGCTAGCGGGAGTGATACGCAGTATTTT.

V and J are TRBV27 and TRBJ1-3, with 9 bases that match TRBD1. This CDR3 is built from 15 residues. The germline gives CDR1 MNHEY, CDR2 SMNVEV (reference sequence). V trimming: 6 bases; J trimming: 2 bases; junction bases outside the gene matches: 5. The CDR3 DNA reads TGTGCCAGCAGCCTTACAGGGGGCGCTGGAAACACCATATATTTT. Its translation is CASSLTGGAGNTIYF.

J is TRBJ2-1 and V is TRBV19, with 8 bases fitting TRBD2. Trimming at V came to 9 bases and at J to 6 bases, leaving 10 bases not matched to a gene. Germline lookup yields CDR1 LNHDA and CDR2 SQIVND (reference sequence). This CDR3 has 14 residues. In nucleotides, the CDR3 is TGTGCCAGCCGAAAAACTAGCGGCTCCAATGAGCAGTTCTTC. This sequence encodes CASRKTSGSNEQFF.

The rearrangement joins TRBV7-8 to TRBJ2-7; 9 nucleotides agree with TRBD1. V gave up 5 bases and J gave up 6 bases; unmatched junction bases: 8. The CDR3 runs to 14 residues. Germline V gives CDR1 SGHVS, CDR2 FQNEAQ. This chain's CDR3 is CASSPGQGGFEQYF. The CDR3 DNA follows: TGTGCCAGCAGCCCGGGACAGGGAGGGTTCGAGCAGTACTTC.

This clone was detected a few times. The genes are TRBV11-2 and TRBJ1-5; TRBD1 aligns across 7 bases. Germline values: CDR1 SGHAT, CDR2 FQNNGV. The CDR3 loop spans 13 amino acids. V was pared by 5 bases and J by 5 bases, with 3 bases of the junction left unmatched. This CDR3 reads CASSLGTDQPQHF. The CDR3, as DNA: TGTGCCAGCAGCCTAGGGACAGATCAGCCCCAGCATTTT.

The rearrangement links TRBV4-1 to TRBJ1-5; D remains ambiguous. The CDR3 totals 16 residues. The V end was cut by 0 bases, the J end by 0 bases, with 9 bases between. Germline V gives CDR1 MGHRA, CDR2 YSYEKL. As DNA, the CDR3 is TGCGCCAGCAGCCAAGATTCGGCTAGTAGCAATCAGCCCCAGCATTTT. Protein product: CASSQDSASSNQPQHF.

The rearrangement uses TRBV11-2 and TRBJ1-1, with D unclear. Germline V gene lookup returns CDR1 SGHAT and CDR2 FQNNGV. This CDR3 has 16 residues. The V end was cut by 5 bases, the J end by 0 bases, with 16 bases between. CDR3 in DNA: TGTGCCAGCAGCCCCGAGCCGGGTCCCATGAACACTGAAGCTTTCTTT. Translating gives CASSPEPGPMNTEAFF.

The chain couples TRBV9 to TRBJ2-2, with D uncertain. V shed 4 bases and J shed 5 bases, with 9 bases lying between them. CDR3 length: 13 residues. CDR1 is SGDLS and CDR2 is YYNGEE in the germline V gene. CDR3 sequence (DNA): TGTGCCAGCAGCCTAGTTAGTACCGGGGAGCTGTTTTTT. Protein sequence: CASSLVSTGELFF.

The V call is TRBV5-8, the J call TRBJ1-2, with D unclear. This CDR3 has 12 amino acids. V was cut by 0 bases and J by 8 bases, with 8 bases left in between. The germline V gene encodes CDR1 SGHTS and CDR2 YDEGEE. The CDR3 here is CASSLVRGGYTF. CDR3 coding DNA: TGTGCCAGCAGCTTGGTTCGGGGAGGCTACACCTTC.

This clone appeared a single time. The CDR3 region has the DNA TGTGCCAGCAGTTTTCGGGGAGGCACCTACGAGCAGTACTTC. Translation: CASSFRGGTYEQYF. The chain uses TRBV27 and TRBJ2-7; D may be TRBD2 (6 bases). This CDR3 has 14 amino acids. The germline V and J ends were trimmed by 3 bases and 2 bases, with 11 bases remaining between them. Germline lookup yields CDR1 MNHEY and CDR2 SMNVEV (reference sequence).

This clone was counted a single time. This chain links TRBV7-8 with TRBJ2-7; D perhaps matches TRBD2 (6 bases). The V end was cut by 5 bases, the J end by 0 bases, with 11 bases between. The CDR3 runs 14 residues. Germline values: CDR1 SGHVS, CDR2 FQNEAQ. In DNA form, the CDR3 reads TGTGCCAGCAGCCCACGGGACTCCTCCTACGAGCAGTACTTC. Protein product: CASSPRDSSYEQYF.

DNA of the CDR3: TGTGCCGGGGGGGGCTACACGAGTGGAGATACGCAGTATTTT. It yields the protein CAGGGYTSGDTQYF. The chain uses TRBV30 and TRBJ2-3, with a tentative D call TRBD2 (7 bases). CDR1 is GTSNPN, CDR2 SVGIG, per germline (reference sequence). The V gene lost 8 bases and the J gene lost 5 bases, with 20 bases spanning the gap. The CDR3 extends over 14 amino acids. Full variable domain (missing parts from reference TRBV30 and TRBJ2-3): SQTIHQWPATLVQPVGSPLSLECTVEGTSNPNLYWYRQAAGRGLQLLFYSVGIGQISSEVPQNLSASRPQDRQFILSSKKLLLSDSGFYLCAGGGYTSGDTQYFGPGTRLTVL.

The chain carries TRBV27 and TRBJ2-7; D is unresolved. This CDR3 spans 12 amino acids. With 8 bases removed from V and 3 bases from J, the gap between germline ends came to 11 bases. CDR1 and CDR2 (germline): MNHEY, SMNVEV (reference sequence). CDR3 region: CASGAEYYEQYF. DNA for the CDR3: TGTGCCAGCGGTGCTGAGTACTACGAGCAGTACTTC.

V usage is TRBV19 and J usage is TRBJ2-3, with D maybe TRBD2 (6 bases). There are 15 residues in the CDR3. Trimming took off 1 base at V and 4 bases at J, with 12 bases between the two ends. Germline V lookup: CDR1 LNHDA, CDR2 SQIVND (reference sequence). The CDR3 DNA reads TGTGCCAGTAGTATAGGGCCCGGGGGAGCAGATACGCAGTATTTT. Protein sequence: CASSIGPGGADTQYF.

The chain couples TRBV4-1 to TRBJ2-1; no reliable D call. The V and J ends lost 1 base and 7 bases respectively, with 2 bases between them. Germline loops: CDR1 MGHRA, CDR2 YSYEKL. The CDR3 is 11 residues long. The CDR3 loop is CASSQGNEQFF. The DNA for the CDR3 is TGCGCCAGCAGCCAAGGGAATGAGCAGTTCTTC.

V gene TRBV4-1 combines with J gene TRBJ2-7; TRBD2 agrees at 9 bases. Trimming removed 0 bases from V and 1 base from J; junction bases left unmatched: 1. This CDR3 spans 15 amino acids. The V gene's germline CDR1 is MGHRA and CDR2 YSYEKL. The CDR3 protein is CASSQETSGSYEQYF. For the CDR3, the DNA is TGCGCCAGCAGCCAAGAGACTAGCGGTTCCTACGAGCAGTACTTC.

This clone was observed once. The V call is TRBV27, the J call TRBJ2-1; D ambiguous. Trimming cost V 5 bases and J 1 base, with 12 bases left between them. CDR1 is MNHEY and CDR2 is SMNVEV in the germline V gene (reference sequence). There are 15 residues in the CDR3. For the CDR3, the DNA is TGTGCCAGCAGTAGATATAGCCTTTCCTACAATGAGCAGTTCTTC. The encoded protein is CASSRYSLSYNEQFF.

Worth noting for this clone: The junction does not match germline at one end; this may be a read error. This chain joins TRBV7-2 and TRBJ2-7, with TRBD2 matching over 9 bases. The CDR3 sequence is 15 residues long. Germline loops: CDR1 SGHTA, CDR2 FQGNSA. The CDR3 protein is CASSERAGGGYSVVF. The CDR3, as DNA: TGTGCCAGCAGTGAGAGAGCGGGGGGCGGGTACTCCGTCGTCTTC. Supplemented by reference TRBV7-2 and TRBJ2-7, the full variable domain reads GAGVSQSPSNKVTEKGKDVELRCDPISGHTALYWYRQSLGQGLEFLIYFQGNSAPDKSGLPSDRFSAERTGGSVSTLTIQRTQQEDSAVYLCASSERAGGGYSVVFGPGTRLTVT.

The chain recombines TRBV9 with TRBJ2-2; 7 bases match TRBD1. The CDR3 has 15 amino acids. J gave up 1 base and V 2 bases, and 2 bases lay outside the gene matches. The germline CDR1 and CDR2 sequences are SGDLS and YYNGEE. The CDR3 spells CASSVGTVNTGELFF. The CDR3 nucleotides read TGTGCCAGCAGCGTGGGGACAGTGAACACCGGGGAGCTGTTTTTT.

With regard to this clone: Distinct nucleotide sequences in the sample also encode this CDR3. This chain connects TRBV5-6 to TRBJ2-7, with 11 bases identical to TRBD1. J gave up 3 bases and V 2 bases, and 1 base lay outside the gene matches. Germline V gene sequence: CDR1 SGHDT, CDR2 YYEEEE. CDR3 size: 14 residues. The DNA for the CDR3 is TGTGCCAGCAGCTTAGGGACAGGGGGCTACGAGCAGTACTTC. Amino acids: CASSLGTGGYEQYF.

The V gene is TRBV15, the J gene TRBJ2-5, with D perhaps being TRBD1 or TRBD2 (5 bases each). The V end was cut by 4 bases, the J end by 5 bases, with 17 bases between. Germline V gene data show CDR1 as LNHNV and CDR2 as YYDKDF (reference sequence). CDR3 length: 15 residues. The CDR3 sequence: CATSTRDGPMETQYF. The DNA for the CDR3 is TGTGCCACCAGCACACGGGACGGACCCATGGAGACCCAGTACTTC. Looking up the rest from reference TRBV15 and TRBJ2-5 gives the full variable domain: DAMVIQNPRYQVTQFGKPVTLSCSQTLNHNVMYWYQQKSSQAPKLLFHYYDKDFNNEADTPDNFQSRRPNTSFCFLDIRSPGLGDTAMYLCATSTRDGPMETQYFGPGTRLLVL.

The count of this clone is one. CDR3 amino acids: CASSEGYSNQPQHF. CDR3 sequence (DNA): TGCGCCAGCAGTGAGGGGTATAGCAATCAGCCCCAGCATTTT. This chain connects TRBV10-2 to TRBJ1-5; no clear D. This CDR3 region has 14 residues. The germline V gene encodes CDR1 WSHSY and CDR2 SAAADI. V dropped 2 bases and J dropped 0 bases, with 5 bases sitting between them.

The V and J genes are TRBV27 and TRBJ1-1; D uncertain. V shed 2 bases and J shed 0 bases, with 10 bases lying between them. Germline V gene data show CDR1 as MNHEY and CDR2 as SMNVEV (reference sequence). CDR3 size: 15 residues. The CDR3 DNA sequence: TGTGCCAGCAGTTTAGGGTCCGTAGTGAACACTGAAGCTTTCTTT. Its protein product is CASSLGSVVNTEAFF.

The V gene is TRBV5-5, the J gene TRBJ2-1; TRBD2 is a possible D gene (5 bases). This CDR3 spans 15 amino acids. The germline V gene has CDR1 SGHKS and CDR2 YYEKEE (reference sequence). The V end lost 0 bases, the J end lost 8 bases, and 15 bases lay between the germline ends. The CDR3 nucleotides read TGTGCCAGCAGCTTGGATGGGAGCCATACAGATGAGCAGTTCTTC. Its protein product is CASSLDGSHTDEQFF.

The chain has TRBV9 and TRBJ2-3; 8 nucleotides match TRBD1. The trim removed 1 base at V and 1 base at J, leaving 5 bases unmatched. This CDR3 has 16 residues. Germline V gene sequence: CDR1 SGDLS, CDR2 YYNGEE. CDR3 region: CASSVTGGFGTDTQYF. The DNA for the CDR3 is TGTGCCAGCAGCGTAACAGGGGGGTTTGGCACAGATACGCAGTATTTT.

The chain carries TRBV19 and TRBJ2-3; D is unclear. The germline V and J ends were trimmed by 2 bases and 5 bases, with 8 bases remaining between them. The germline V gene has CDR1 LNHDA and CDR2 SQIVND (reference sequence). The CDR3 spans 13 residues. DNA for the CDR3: TGTGCCAGTAGTATACTAGGCAAAGATACGCAGTATTTT. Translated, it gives CASSILGKDTQYF. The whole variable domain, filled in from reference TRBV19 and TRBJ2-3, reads DGGITQSPKYLFRKEGQNVTLSCEQNLNHDAMYWYRQDPGQGLRLIYYSQIVNDFQKGDIAEGYSVSREKKESFPLTVTSAQKNPTAFYLCASSILGKDTQYFGPGTRLTVL.

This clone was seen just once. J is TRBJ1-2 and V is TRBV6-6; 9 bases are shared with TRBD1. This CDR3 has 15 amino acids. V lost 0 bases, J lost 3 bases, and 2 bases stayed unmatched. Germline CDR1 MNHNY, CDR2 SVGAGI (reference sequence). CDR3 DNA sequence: TGTGCCAGCAGTTACTCGAGGACAGGGGACTATGGCTACACCTTC. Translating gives CASSYSRTGDYGYTF.

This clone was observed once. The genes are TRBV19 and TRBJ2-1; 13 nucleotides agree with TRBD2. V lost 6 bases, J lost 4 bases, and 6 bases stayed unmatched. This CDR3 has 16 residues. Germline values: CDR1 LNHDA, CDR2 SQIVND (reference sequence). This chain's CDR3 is CASSSGGLAGYNEQFF. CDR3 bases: TGTGCCAGTAGCTCTGGGGGACTAGCGGGATACAATGAGCAGTTCTTC.